The 24 T cell receptor beta chains below all came from one sample that was sequenced in a study of shared clonotypes between healthy human individuals. The data were produced by immunoSEQ multiplex PCR, yet TCRdb's version contains in-frame clones alone and is incomplete. Of about 2 million clones in the sample, roughly 95% were seen once. The material sequenced was naive CD4+ T cells sorted from blood. Indicated subset: CD45RA+ positively selected. These receptors originate from a man aged 18 to 35 in good health.

V and J are TRBV7-2 and TRBJ2-7; D is unresolved. From germline, CDR1 is SGHTA and CDR2 FQGNSA. V lost 6 bases and J 7 bases, leaving 22 bases between the germline ends. CDR3 size: 15 residues. The CDR3 sequence: CASRPAGRTLREQYF. The CDR3, as DNA: TGTGCCAGCAGGCCCGCTGGGCGGACCCTACGAGAGCAGTACTTC.

The chain combines TRBV4-1 with TRBJ2-3; 7 bases are a match to TRBD2. The germline gives CDR1 MGHRA, CDR2 YSYEKL. The CDR3 contains 17 residues. Unmatched junction bases numbered 14, after V lost 4 bases and J lost 4 bases. The CDR3 coding sequence is TGCGCCAGCAGCCCCGGGTTTGGCGGGACTATAGCAGATACGCAGTATTTT. Amino acids: CASSPGFGGTIADTQYF.

CDR3 amino acids: CASSLEDRVYEKLFF. CDR3 coding DNA: TGTGCCAGCAGCTTAGAGGACAGGGTCTACGAAAAACTGTTTTTT. The chain joins TRBV7-8 to TRBJ1-4; TRBD1 matches at 8 bases. Germline assignment: CDR1 SGHVS and CDR2 FQNEAQ. The junction had 6 bases not matched to a gene; V was cut back by 1 base and J by 8 bases. This CDR3 comprises 15 residues.

J is TRBJ2-2 and V is TRBV5-1; D remains ambiguous. Germline lookup yields CDR1 SGHRS and CDR2 YFSETQ. Deletions cut 0 bases from V and 0 bases from J, with 9 bases between. The CDR3 length is 16 residues. The CDR3 nucleotides read TGCGCCAGCAGCTTGGTACGGAAAGCGAACACCGGGGAGCTGTTTTTT. It is translated as CASSLVRKANTGELFF.

The gene calls are TRBV5-6 and TRBJ2-2; the D call may be TRBD1 or TRBD2 (5 bases each). The germline gives CDR1 SGHDT, CDR2 YYEEEE. Trimming pared 3 bases from V and 1 base from J, leaving 10 bases between. The CDR3 consists of 15 residues. This CDR3 is CASSWGPVNTGELFF. The DNA for the CDR3 is TGTGCCAGCAGCTGGGGACCCGTGAACACCGGGGAGCTGTTTTTT.

The gene calls are TRBV28 and TRBJ1-1, with 8 nucleotides matching TRBD1. The germline V gene has CDR1 MDHEN and CDR2 SYDVKM. After removal of 2 bases from V and 4 bases from J, the junction contained 6 bases not matched to a gene. This CDR3 has 15 residues. The CDR3 DNA is TGTGCCAGCAGTTTAGGGGACAGGAGGGGCACTGAAGCTTTCTTT. Translating gives CASSLGDRRGTEAFF.

Details on this clone: The same CDR3 can be traced to other DNA sequences in this sample. The rearrangement uses TRBV5-1 and TRBJ2-2; D remains unclear. Germline CDR1 and CDR2: SGHRS and YFSETQ. The CDR3 loop spans 15 amino acids. The V end was cut by 0 bases, the J end by 0 bases, with 6 bases between. The CDR3 spells CASSLVVTNTGELFF. The CDR3 DNA reads as TGCGCCAGCAGCTTGGTAGTGACGAACACCGGGGAGCTGTTTTTT.

The chain recombines TRBV5-6 with TRBJ2-3; D might be TRBD2 (7 bases). The CDR3 loop spans 14 amino acids. Germline assignment: CDR1 SGHDT and CDR2 YYEEEE. The germline V and J ends were trimmed by 4 bases and 4 bases, with 13 bases remaining between them. The CDR3 bases are TGTGCCAGCAGCCTTGGCGGGGGCGCAGATACGCAGTATTTT. It is translated as CASSLGGGADTQYF.

The gene calls are TRBV11-2 and TRBJ2-1, with 7 bases lining up with TRBD2. Germline V CDR1 and CDR2: SGHAT, FQNNGV. The CDR3 runs 14 residues. With 1 base clipped from V and 5 bases from J, the junction kept 2 bases outside the gene matches. The CDR3 loop is CASSLGLADNEQFF. CDR3 in DNA: TGTGCCAGCAGCTTAGGGCTAGCGGACAATGAGCAGTTCTTC.

The chain is built from TRBV6-5 and TRBJ1-6; D might be TRBD1 (6 bases). CDR1 and CDR2 (germline): MNHEY, SVGAGI. There are 14 residues in the CDR3. Trimming removed 7 bases at V and 6 bases at J, with 13 bases between. In DNA form, the CDR3 reads TGTGCCAGCACCAAACAGGGAATTAATTCACCCCTCCACTTT. The encoded protein is CASTKQGINSPLHF.

This chain uses TRBV10-3 with TRBJ2-5; TRBD2 matches 7 bases. The germline V gene has CDR1 ENHRY and CDR2 SYGVKD. This CDR3 has 13 residues. V was clipped by 3 bases and J by 5 bases; unmatched bases: 3. The CDR3 loop reads CAISDGRTETQYF. The CDR3 DNA sequence: TGTGCCATCAGTGACGGGAGGACGGAGACCCAGTACTTC.

V usage is TRBV6-1 and J usage is TRBJ1-2, with unresolved D. The CDR3 loop spans 13 amino acids. Germline values: CDR1 MNHNS, CDR2 SASEGT. The ends were cut back, 5 bases at V and 2 bases at J, with 9 bases in the middle. The CDR3 is CASSLQSNYGYTF. The CDR3 bases are TGTGCCAGCAGTTTACAGAGCAACTATGGCTACACCTTC.

This chain links TRBV10-3 with TRBJ2-7; 8 bases map to TRBD1. Germline V gene lookup returns CDR1 ENHRY and CDR2 SYGVKD. The CDR3 runs to 11 residues. Trimming removed 11 bases from V and 3 bases from J; junction bases left unmatched: 3. The CDR3 loop reads CASTGDYEQYF. Written as DNA, the CDR3 is TGTGCCTCGACAGGGGACTACGAGCAGTACTTC.

This clone has just one count. In DNA, the CDR3 is TGTGCCAGCAGCTCCGACGGCAGAGTCTATGGCTACACCTTC. This encodes CASSSDGRVYGYTF. The chain links TRBV5-4 to TRBJ1-2; D is ambiguous. This CDR3 region has 14 residues. V shed 3 bases and J shed 4 bases, with 13 bases lying between them. The germline V gene encodes CDR1 SGHNT and CDR2 YYREEE (reference sequence). The full variable domain, its missing parts supplied by reference TRBV5-4 and TRBJ1-2, is ETGVTQSPTHLIKTRGQQVTLRCSSQSGHNTVSWYQQALGQGPQFIFQYYREEENGRGNFPPRFSGLQFPNYSSELNVNALELDDSALYLCASSSDGRVYGYTFGSGTRLTVV.

The chain joins TRBV11-2 to TRBJ2-2; D ambiguous. CDR3 size: 16 residues. V shed 2 bases and J shed 5 bases, with 15 bases lying between them. CDR1 is SGHAT, CDR2 FQNNGV, per germline. The CDR3 reads CASSLNVGVGTGELFF. The CDR3 DNA follows: TGTGCCAGCAGCTTAAATGTTGGGGTGGGGACCGGGGAGCTGTTTTTT.

With respect to this clone: This CDR3 is also generated by other DNA sequences in the sample. This rearrangement joins TRBV7-2 to TRBJ2-1; a possible D gene is TRBD1 (5 bases). Trimming took off 2 bases at V and 5 bases at J, with 7 bases between the two ends. Looked up from germline, CDR1 is SGHTA and CDR2 is FQGNSA. The CDR3 has 13 amino acids. The CDR3 DNA reads as TGTGCCAGCAGCTTATCAGGGAACAATGAGCAGTTCTTC. Amino acids: CASSLSGNNEQFF.

This clone occurred once. The chain is built from TRBV11-3 and TRBJ2-1; TRBD1 might be the D (6 bases). The germline CDR1 and CDR2 sequences are SGHNT and YENEEA. The V end lost 5 bases, the J end lost 4 bases, and 12 bases lay between the germline ends. The CDR3 runs to 14 residues. The CDR3 sequence: CASSPGAGYNEQFF. The CDR3 DNA is TGTGCCAGCAGCCCAGGGGCTGGATACAATGAGCAGTTCTTC.

The chain links TRBV5-4 to TRBJ2-6, with D possibly being TRBD2 (6 bases). Germline CDR1 SGHNT, CDR2 YYREEE (reference sequence). This CDR3 has 15 amino acids. Trimming pared 3 bases from V and 2 bases from J, leaving 9 bases between. CDR3 nucleotides: TGTGCCAGCAGCTCCCCTAGCGCTGGGGCCAACGTCCTGACTTTC. The encoded protein is CASSSPSAGANVLTF.

The V call is TRBV7-8, the J call TRBJ2-1; D might be TRBD1 (6 bases). CDR1 SGHVS and CDR2 FQNEAQ come from the germline V gene. The CDR3 totals 12 residues. Trimming left V 5 bases short and J 6 bases short, with 8 bases between. CDR3 residues: CASSPDSNEQFF. CDR3 nucleotides: TGTGCCAGCAGCCCGGACAGCAATGAGCAGTTCTTC.

The V and J genes are TRBV5-1 and TRBJ2-5, with TRBD1 identical over 9 bases. The germline gives CDR1 SGHRS, CDR2 YFSETQ. The V segment lost 0 bases and the J segment 3 bases; nucleotides outside the gene matches: 6. The CDR3 is 16 amino acids. The DNA of the CDR3 is TGCGCCAGCAGCTTGGGGGACAGGGAAACGGAAGAGACCCAGTACTTC. Protein sequence: CASSLGDRETEETQYF.

A remark on this clone: A much larger clone is a single base away; this may be a read error. This specimen includes other DNA sequences encoding the same CDR3. This chain uses TRBV11-2 with TRBJ1-3; the D gene is possibly TRBD1 (5 bases). V was shortened by 0 bases and J by 1 base, with 7 bases between the two germline ends. The germline CDR1 and CDR2 sequences are SGHAT and FQNNGV. This CDR3 comprises 15 residues. CDR3 sequence (DNA): TGTGCCAGCAGCTTAGACAGGGTGTCTGGAAACACCATATATTTT. Amino acid sequence: CASSLDRVSGNTIYF. Using reference TRBV11-2 and TRBJ1-3 for the parts outside the CDR3, the full variable domain is EAGVAQSPRYKIIEKRQSVAFWCNPISGHATLYWYQQILGQGPKLLIQFQNNGVVDDSQLPKDRFSAERLKGVDSTLKIQPAKLEDSAVYLCASSLDRVSGNTIYFGEGSWLTVV.

The CDR3 here is CASGQVNTGELFF. DNA of the CDR3: TGCGCCAGCGGACAGGTCAACACCGGGGAGCTGTTTTTT. This chain uses TRBV10-1 with TRBJ2-2; 7 bases agree with TRBD1. V shed 8 bases and J 2 bases; nucleotides not matched to a gene: 2. Germline V lookup: CDR1 WNHNN, CDR2 SYGVQD (reference sequence). The CDR3 has 13 residues.

The chain employs TRBV28 and TRBJ1-5, with D maybe TRBD1 (6 bases). Germline values: CDR1 MDHEN, CDR2 SYDVKM. V lost 4 bases and J 2 bases, leaving 15 bases between the germline ends. The CDR3 runs 16 residues. The CDR3 loop reads CASSSPGALGNQPQHF. CDR3 nucleotide sequence: TGTGCCAGCAGTTCGCCGGGGGCCCTAGGCAATCAGCCCCAGCATTTT. Using reference TRBV28 and TRBJ1-5 for the parts outside the CDR3, the full variable domain is DVKVTQSSRYLVKRTGEKVFLECVQDMDHENMFWYRQDPGLGLRLIYFSYDVKMKEKGDIPEGYSVSREKKERFSLILESASTNQTSMYLCASSSPGALGNQPQHFGDGTRLSIL.

This sequence joins TRBV30 and TRBJ2-5; 13 nucleotides agree with TRBD2. This CDR3 has 16 amino acids. V was pared by 2 bases and J by 5 bases, with 8 bases of the junction left unmatched. The germline V gene encodes CDR1 GTSNPN and CDR2 SVGIG (reference sequence). This chain's CDR3 is CAWSLRLAGGRETQYF. The CDR3, as DNA: TGTGCCTGGAGTCTCCGACTAGCGGGGGGCCGGGAGACCCAGTACTTC.